Listed here is a single TCR beta chain. One junction end does not reproduce the germline sequence, and a read error may be involved. The data were taken from a study of T cell repertoires in cytomegalovirus infection. Looking at the study overall: Indications of both CMV infection and matching HLA type were provided by public TCR beta signatures.

Each CDR3 protein gets one entry after TCRdb re-called the reads with MiXCR. The sample consists of some 400,000 distinct CDR3 sequences, roughly 30% of them appearing once. The germline gives CDR1 SGHTA, CDR2 FQGNSA. This CDR3 comprises 14 residues. Material: PBMCs. The chain links TRBV7-2 to TRBJ2-1; perhaps TRBD2 as D (5 bases). The origin of this receptor is a human donor in good health (CMV status not recorded). Some clones in this sample may be carry-over from other donors' samples. Here the CDR3 DNA reads TGTTCCAGCAGCTTCGGTATCGGGGTCAATGAGCAGTTCTTC. Protein: CSSSFGIGVNEQFF.